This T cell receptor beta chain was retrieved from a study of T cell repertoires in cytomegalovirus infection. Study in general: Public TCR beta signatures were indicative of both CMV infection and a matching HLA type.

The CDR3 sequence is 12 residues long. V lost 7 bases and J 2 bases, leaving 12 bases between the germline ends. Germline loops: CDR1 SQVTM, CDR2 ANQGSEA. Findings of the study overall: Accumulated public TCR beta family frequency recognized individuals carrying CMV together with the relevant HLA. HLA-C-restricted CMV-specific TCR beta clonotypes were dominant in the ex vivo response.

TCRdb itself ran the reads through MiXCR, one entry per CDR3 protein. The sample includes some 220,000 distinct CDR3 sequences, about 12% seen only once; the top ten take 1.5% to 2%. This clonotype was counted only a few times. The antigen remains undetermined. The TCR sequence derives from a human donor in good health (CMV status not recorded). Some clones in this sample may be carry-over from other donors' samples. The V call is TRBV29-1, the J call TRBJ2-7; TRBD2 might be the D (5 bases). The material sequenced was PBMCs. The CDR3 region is CSAGLKAYEQYF. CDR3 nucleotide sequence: TGCAGCGCCGGACTGAAGGCCTACGAGCAGTACTTC.